Shown below are 5 T cell receptor beta chains from a single sample sequenced in a study of cytotoxic CD8 clonotypes in ibrutinib-treated CLL. Measured with immunoSEQ multiplex PCR; TCRdb has only the in-frame clones, and not every one. Of around 92,000 clones in the sample, 70% to 80% were seen once. Sample: PBMCs, taken after 24 months of ibrutinib treatment. These TCRs come from a human donor with chronic lymphocytic leukemia.

The chain is built from TRBV2 and TRBJ2-1; no firm D call. The CDR3 sequence is 11 residues long. Germline assignment: CDR1 SNHLY and CDR2 FYNNEI. Trimming removed 4 bases at V and 4 bases at J, with 2 bases between. This chain's CDR3 is CASSAYNEQFF. The CDR3 DNA reads as TGTGCCAGCAGTGCATACAATGAGCAGTTCTTC.

The chain carries TRBV5-8 and TRBJ2-4; D assignment may be TRBD1 or TRBD2 (5 bases each). Deletions cut 7 bases from V and 1 base from J, with 15 bases between. From germline, CDR1 is SGHTS and CDR2 YDEGEE. The CDR3 extends over 15 amino acids. The CDR3 reads CASVLGVLAKNIQYF. CDR3 bases: TGTGCCAGCGTACTAGGGGTTCTGGCCAAAAACATTCAGTACTTC.

This clone was observed a handful of times. This sequence joins TRBV19 and TRBJ2-5; a weak D match, TRBD2 (5 bases). Germline V lookup: CDR1 LNHDA, CDR2 SQIVND (reference sequence). The CDR3 totals 15 residues. V was cut by 4 bases and J by 5 bases, with 17 bases left in between. CDR3 sequence reads: CASSNLEGVRETQYF. DNA of the CDR3: TGTGCCAGTAGTAACCTAGAGGGTGTAAGGGAGACCCAGTACTTC.

The chain recombines TRBV19 with TRBJ1-5; 11 bases fit TRBD1. The V gene end was trimmed by 6 bases and the J gene end by 2 bases; junction bases not matched to a gene: 15. In germline, CDR1 is LNHDA, CDR2 SQIVND (reference sequence). The CDR3 is made up of 19 amino acids. CDR3 sequence (DNA): TGTGCCAGTAGACGTCTCAACGGACAGGGGGCTTGGGGCAATCAGCCCCAGCATTTT. Translation gives CASRRLNGQGAWGNQPQHF.

Concerning this clone: This may come from a read error, since a much larger clone is one base off. V is TRBV25-1 and J is TRBJ2-2, with D uncertain. CDR1 is MGHDK, CDR2 SYGVNS, per germline. Between the trimmed V and J ends, which lost 7 bases and 0 bases, there was a span of 6 bases. The CDR3 runs 13 residues. CDR3 amino acids: CASNDANTGELFF. The CDR3 coding sequence is TGTGCCAGCAACGACGCGAACACCGGGGAGCTGTTTTTT.